The 13 T cell receptor beta chains in this list originate from one sample, sequenced in a study of shared clonotypes between healthy human individuals. The method was immunoSEQ multiplex PCR; TCRdb's version includes in-frame clones alone and lacks a portion of them. This repertoire shows some 1 million clones, around 76% found once; its top ten account for about 1.5%. Sequencing was carried out using memory CD4+ T cells sorted from blood. Subset reported: CD45RA-negative fraction. The receptors were gathered from a man younger than 35 in good health.

About this clone itself: This sample also contains other DNA sequences that code for the same CDR3. V gene TRBV5-1 combines with J gene TRBJ2-7; D gene ambiguous. The CDR3 totals 15 residues. Trimming took 4 bases from V and 0 from J, leaving 14 bases between them. Germline values: CDR1 SGHRS, CDR2 YFSETQ. The CDR3 DNA reads as TGCGCCAGCAGCCCAGGCCACCTGAGCTCCTACGAGCAGTACTTC. Translating gives CASSPGHLSSYEQYF. The entire variable domain, with the rest obtained from reference TRBV5-1 and TRBJ2-7, is as follows: KAGVTQTPRYLIKTRGQQVTLSCSPISGHRSVSWYQQTPGQGLQFLFEYFSETQRNKGNFPGRFSGRQFSNSRSEMNVSTLELGDSALYLCASSPGHLSSYEQYFGPGTRLTVT.

The rearrangement uses TRBV6-5 and TRBJ1-5, with TRBD1 matching 8 bases. Germline loops: CDR1 MNHEY, CDR2 SVGAGI. The CDR3 runs 14 residues. Unmatched junction bases numbered 4, after V lost 5 bases and J lost 4 bases. This chain's CDR3 is CASSPDRANQPQHF. The CDR3 nucleotides read TGTGCCAGCAGTCCGGACAGGGCGAATCAGCCCCAGCATTTT.

Turning to this clone: Different DNA sequences within this sample yield the same CDR3. This chain links TRBV15 with TRBJ2-5; D not certain. CDR1 is LNHNV, CDR2 YYDKDF, per germline (reference sequence). The CDR3 runs to 12 residues. Trimming removed 3 bases from V and 1 base from J, with 3 bases in between. The CDR3 sequence is CATSRIQETQYF. The CDR3 bases are TGTGCCACCAGCAGGATCCAAGAGACCCAGTACTTC.

The V gene is TRBV10-3, the J gene TRBJ2-5, with TRBD1 matching over 7 bases. The better agreement between TRBJ2-7 and the DNA end casts doubt on the J call. The CDR3 has 14 amino acids. Germline assignment: CDR1 ENHRY and CDR2 SYGVKD. CDR3 DNA: TGTGCCATCAGTGTCGGCCAGGGGGCCTACGAGCAGTACTTC. It encodes CAISVGQGAYEQYF.

This chain uses TRBV11-2 with TRBJ1-2; 9 positions agree with TRBD1. V shed 5 bases, J shed 2 bases, and the junction held 6 bases outside the gene matches. Germline V gene data show CDR1 as SGHAT and CDR2 as FQNNGV. The CDR3 totals 15 residues. The CDR3 DNA reads TGTGCCAGCAGCCTACAGGGGGCAGGGAACTATGGCTACACCTTC. This translates into CASSLQGAGNYGYTF.

CDR3 sequence: CASRNRDIGNQPQHF. For the CDR3, the DNA is TGTGCCAGTAGGAACAGGGATATCGGCAATCAGCCCCAGCATTTT. V and J are TRBV19 and TRBJ1-5; possibly TRBD1 for D (6 bases). Germline values: CDR1 LNHDA, CDR2 SQIVND (reference sequence). The V and J ends lost 6 bases and 2 bases respectively, with 14 bases between them. The CDR3 totals 15 residues.

The chain is built from TRBV29-1 and TRBJ2-2; weak D call: TRBD1 (6 bases). Germline CDR1 and CDR2: SQVTM and ANQGSEA. The CDR3 spans 13 residues. With 3 bases removed from V and 2 bases from J, the gap between germline ends came to 7 bases. The CDR3 DNA sequence: TGCAGCGTTGAGGGGACAAACACCGGGGAGCTGTTTTTT. Translated, it gives CSVEGTNTGELFF.

The chain has TRBV10-1 and TRBJ2-2, with D tentatively TRBD1 or TRBD2 (5 bases each). Looked up from germline, CDR1 is WNHNN and CDR2 is SYGVQD (reference sequence). V lost 6 bases, J lost 1 base, and 9 bases lay in between. This CDR3 is 14 amino acids long. This CDR3 reads CASRERGNTGELFF. The CDR3 nucleotides read TGCGCCAGCAGGGAGAGGGGGAACACCGGGGAGCTGTTTTTT.

The V gene is TRBV30, the J gene TRBJ1-1; D remains unclear. The CDR3 runs 12 residues. Germline lookup yields CDR1 GTSNPN and CDR2 SVGIG (reference sequence). V lost 1 base and J lost 12, with 15 bases in between. The CDR3 here is CAWSGRFEDPFF. The CDR3, as DNA: TGTGCCTGGAGTGGTCGTTTTGAGGATCCTTTCTTT.

This clone appeared a single time. Here the CDR3 reads CASRVPGLYEQYF. CDR3 DNA sequence: TGTGCCAGCAGGGTGCCAGGCCTATACGAGCAGTACTTC. V usage is TRBV6-5 and J usage is TRBJ2-7; no definite D call. Trimming pared 6 bases from V and 4 bases from J, leaving 13 bases between. The CDR3 is 13 residues long. Germline lookup yields CDR1 MNHEY and CDR2 SVGAGI.

The CDR3: CASRTGGPTGELFF. Here the CDR3 DNA reads TGCGCCAGCCGGACAGGGGGGCCCACCGGGGAGCTGTTTTTT. This chain links TRBV5-1 with TRBJ2-2, with 10 nucleotides matching TRBD1. The CDR3 runs 14 residues. Trimming removed 7 bases from V and 4 bases from J; junction bases left unmatched: 4. From germline, CDR1 is SGHRS and CDR2 YFSETQ.

This clone appeared a single time. J is TRBJ2-3 and V is TRBV5-6; D is uncertain. This CDR3 is built from 15 residues. Germline loops: CDR1 SGHDT, CDR2 YYEEEE. V was cut by 1 base and J by 2 bases, with 11 bases left in between. In DNA form, the CDR3 reads TGTGCCAGCAGCTTGTCAGGCAGACTCACAGATACGCAGTATTTT. Its translation is CASSLSGRLTDTQYF.

This chain uses TRBV18 with TRBJ2-1; TRBD2 might be the D (6 bases). The CDR3 covers 13 residues. CDR1 is KGHSH and CDR2 is LQKENI in the germline V gene. The V gene lost 6 bases and the J gene lost 5 bases, with 11 bases spanning the gap. The CDR3 is CASSLGLDNEQFF. CDR3 in DNA: TGTGCCAGCTCCTTGGGACTGGACAATGAGCAGTTCTTC.